This T cell receptor (beta chain) was captured in a study of blood T cell repertoires in COVID-19. This CDR3 comprises 16 residues. The ends lost 5 bases at V and 2 bases at J; junction bases unmatched: 9. The V gene's germline CDR1 is MNHEY and CDR2 SVGEGT. Source study methods: Counts of nucleated cells, estimated from reference gene primer amplification, were obtained. Generated by immunoSEQ multiplex PCR, the TCRdb table keeps only in-frame clones and is missing some. Clone size and V and J calls were adopted from that table, with D and trimming inferred from the DNA. The profile covers about 240,000 clones, with roughly 85% appearing a single time and roughly 5% taken by the ten largest.

The source is a man in his fifties or sixties with COVID-19, enrolled during active disease. The sequenced sample was peripheral blood. J is TRBJ2-3 and V is TRBV6-2 or TRBV6-3; 8 bases are shared with TRBD2. This CDR3 reads CASSLRTSRNTDTQYF. CDR3 DNA: TGTGCCAGCAGTCTCCGGACTAGCAGAAACACAGATACGCAGTATTTT.